The 20 T cell receptor beta chains below were found in one sample sequenced in a study of T cells after yellow fever vaccination. TCRdb ran MiXCR on the 5' RACE reads and lists one entry per CDR3 protein. The table records about 300,000 distinct CDR3 sequences, approximately 7% of them present only once. Here the sequenced sample was PBMCs, taken approximately 40 days after the first yellow fever vaccination. These receptors were taken from a young man who received the YFV17D yellow fever vaccine.

V is TRBV4-3 and J is TRBJ1-6; possible D gene TRBD1, 6 bases. This CDR3 has 18 residues. Germline V gives CDR1 LGHNA, CDR2 YSLEER. Trimming left V 0 bases short and J 8 bases short, with 20 bases between. In DNA form, the CDR3 reads TGCGCCAGCAGCCAAGATAGGGCCAGGGGAATCTTGTATTCACCCCTCCACTTT. It codes for CASSQDRARGILYSPLHF.

V usage is TRBV29-1 and J usage is TRBJ2-7; a weak D match, TRBD2 (7 bases). Trimming took 4 bases from V and 1 from J, leaving 20 bases between them. The CDR3 is made up of 16 amino acids. Germline loops: CDR1 SQVTM, CDR2 ANQGSEA. The CDR3 spells CSVVGLRGGESYEQYF. The CDR3 DNA reads TGCAGCGTTGTCGGTTTGAGGGGGGGGGAATCCTACGAGCAGTACTTC.

This clonotype turned up a few times. V usage is TRBV12-3 or TRBV12-4 and J usage is TRBJ2-4, with TRBD1 identical over 9 bases. This CDR3 is 17 amino acids long. Trimming removed 3 bases from V and 0 bases from J; junction bases left unmatched: 6. The CDR3 sequence is CASSFSGTGLAKNIQYF. In DNA form, the CDR3 reads TGTGCCAGCAGTTTCTCCGGGACAGGGTTAGCCAAAAACATTCAGTACTTC.

This clonotype has only a few counts. The chain joins TRBV15 to TRBJ2-2; the D is unclear. This CDR3 is built from 16 residues. Germline V gene data show CDR1 as LNHNV and CDR2 as YYDKDF (reference sequence). V was clipped by 1 base and J by 5 bases, with 14 bases between them. Here the CDR3 reads CATSRGGHRLTGELFF. The CDR3 DNA follows: TGTGCCACCAGCAGAGGTGGGCATAGGCTTACCGGGGAGCTGTTTTTT.

In this sample, this clonotype turned up a few times. The J gene is TRBJ1-2, the V gene TRBV27; the D is unclear. CDR1 MNHEY and CDR2 SMNVEV come from the germline V gene (reference sequence). V dropped 6 bases and J dropped 4 bases, with 12 bases sitting between them. The CDR3 runs 13 residues. The CDR3 DNA reads as TGTGCCAGCAGCAGCTCCGGACGCTATGGCTACACCTTC. Encoded protein: CASSSSGRYGYTF.

This clonotype came up a few times. The rearrangement uses TRBV29-1 and TRBJ2-7; D gene ambiguous. The germline V gene has CDR1 SQVTM and CDR2 ANQGSEA. This CDR3 has 12 residues. V was shortened by 3 bases and J by 2 bases, with 8 bases between the two germline ends. CDR3 in amino acids: CSVENSPYEQYF. DNA of the CDR3: TGCAGCGTTGAGAACAGTCCCTACGAGCAGTACTTC.

This clonotype was observed a few times. The chain uses TRBV19 and TRBJ1-4; D remains ambiguous. Trimming took 3 bases from V and 4 from J, leaving 12 bases between them. The CDR3 totals 15 residues. Germline CDR1 is LNHDA and CDR2 is SQIVND (reference sequence). The CDR3 DNA reads TGTGCCAGTAGTATGGGATCTGCAGATAATGAAAAACTGTTTTTT. This gives the protein CASSMGSADNEKLFF. Full variable domain (rest looked up from reference TRBV19 and TRBJ1-4): DGGITQSPKYLFRKEGQNVTLSCEQNLNHDAMYWYRQDPGQGLRLIYYSQIVNDFQKGDIAEGYSVSREKKESFPLTVTSAQKNPTAFYLCASSMGSADNEKLFFGSGTQLSVL.

The chain employs TRBV6-1 and TRBJ2-1; D unresolved. Germline CDR1 is MNHNS and CDR2 is SASEGT. CDR3 length: 14 amino acids. V dropped 4 bases and J dropped 9 bases, with 16 bases sitting between them. CDR3 in amino acids: CASSGRTTLGEQFF. The DNA for the CDR3 is TGTGCCAGCAGTGGGCGGACCACTTTGGGTGAGCAGTTCTTC.

This clonotype was seen at least ten times. The chain is built from TRBV10-3 and TRBJ1-2, with 7 bases lining up with TRBD1. The CDR3 length is 15 residues. Germline V gene data show CDR1 as ENHRY and CDR2 as SYGVKD. J was trimmed by 4 bases and V by 3 bases; bases with no gene match: 8. CDR3 protein: CAISDVGTDVYGYTF. The DNA of the CDR3 is TGTGCCATCAGTGATGTTGGGACAGATGTCTATGGCTACACCTTC.

This clonotype was seen a handful of times. CDR3 residues: CASSPERRLTDTQYF. The CDR3, as DNA: TGTGCCAGCAGCCCGGAGAGGAGACTCACAGATACGCAGTATTTT. The rearrangement links TRBV14 to TRBJ2-3; D gene ambiguous. The CDR3 loop spans 15 amino acids. V was clipped by 4 bases and J by 2 bases, with 13 bases between them. The germline V gene has CDR1 SGHDN and CDR2 FVKESK.

This clonotype was recorded a few times. The V call is TRBV5-1, the J call TRBJ1-6; 9 nucleotides align to TRBD1. Trimming at V came to 5 bases and at J to 8 bases, leaving 2 bases not matched to a gene. The germline CDR1 and CDR2 sequences are SGHRS and YFSETQ. CDR3 size: 13 residues. The CDR3 loop reads CASRGTGHSPLHF. The CDR3 DNA reads TGCGCCAGCAGGGGGACAGGGCATTCACCCCTCCACTTT.

The rearrangement links TRBV29-1 to TRBJ2-7, with 10 bases lining up with TRBD2. V was clipped by 0 bases and J by 5 bases; unmatched bases: 4. The length of the CDR3 is 14 residues. CDR1 and CDR2 (germline): SQVTM, ANQGSEA. CDR3 in amino acids: CSVEDIAGGNEQYF. CDR3 bases: TGCAGCGTTGAAGATATAGCGGGGGGTAACGAGCAGTACTTC.

A few counts support this clonotype. The rearrangement joins TRBV12-3 or TRBV12-4 to TRBJ1-6; the D is unclear. V lost 3 bases and J 9 bases, leaving 9 bases between the germline ends. This CDR3 has 13 amino acids. The CDR3 sequence: CASSLSLGSPLHF. CDR3 DNA: TGTGCCAGCAGTTTGTCCCTCGGTTCACCCCTCCACTTT.

Ten or more counts support this clonotype. The chain couples TRBV7-8 to TRBJ1-3, with D unclear. CDR1 SGHVS and CDR2 FQNEAQ come from the germline V gene. Trimming removed 1 base from V and 0 bases from J, with 7 bases in between. This CDR3 spans 15 amino acids. The CDR3 DNA reads as TGTGCCAGCAGCTTAGGGCAGAGCTCTGGAAACACCATATATTTT. Translating it yields CASSLGQSSGNTIYF.

At least ten counts were recorded for this clonotype. This chain uses TRBV7-9 with TRBJ2-5; D is perhaps TRBD1 or TRBD2 (7 bases each). In germline, CDR1 is SEHNR, CDR2 FQNEAQ (reference sequence). The CDR3 is made up of 16 amino acids. The germline V and J ends were trimmed by 5 bases and 8 bases, with 24 bases remaining between them. CDR3 bases: TGTGCCAGCAGCCCCCAGGGGGGGGCCAATAGGCGCACCCAGTACTTC. Protein: CASSPQGGANRRTQYF.

The chain has TRBV11-3 and TRBJ1-6, with D possibly TRBD1 on 5 matching bases. There are 13 residues in the CDR3. V gave up 5 bases and J gave up 7 bases, with 9 bases separating them. The germline V gene encodes CDR1 SGHNT and CDR2 YENEEA. CDR3 sequence (DNA): TGTGCCAGCAGCCGGGACGGAAATTCACCCCTCCACTTT. Its translation is CASSRDGNSPLHF.

This clonotype was observed at least ten times. The CDR3 DNA reads TGTGCCAGCAGTTACCCTAGCGGGGGCACAGATACGCAGTATTTT. Protein product: CASSYPSGGTDTQYF. This rearrangement joins TRBV6-5 to TRBJ2-3; 9 bases are a match to TRBD2. V lost 2 bases, J lost 1 base, and 1 base stayed unmatched. The CDR3 runs 15 residues. Per germline, CDR1 MNHEY and CDR2 SVGAGI.

The CDR3 DNA follows: TGCGCCAGCAGCCAAGATCTAAGGTCGGGTCAGCCCCAGCATTTT. Its protein product is CASSQDLRSGQPQHF. The genes are TRBV4-1 and TRBJ1-5; D not certain. CDR1 is MGHRA and CDR2 is YSYEKL in the germline V gene. The CDR3 is 15 residues long. With 0 bases removed from V and 6 bases from J, the gap between germline ends came to 12 bases.

This clonotype was counted a few times. This chain links TRBV7-2 with TRBJ2-1; D could derive from TRBD1 or TRBD2 (5 bases each). The CDR3 consists of 15 residues. With 5 bases removed from V and 9 bases from J, the gap between germline ends came to 20 bases. In germline, CDR1 is SGHTA, CDR2 FQGNSA. In DNA, the CDR3 is TGTGCCAGCAGCGACCTCCCGGGTGGGACGGGTGAGCAGTTCTTC. Translating it yields CASSDLPGGTGEQFF.

This clonotype was recorded at least ten times. V is TRBV11-2 and J is TRBJ2-1, with D uncertain. The CDR3 is 16 amino acids. Germline V gene lookup returns CDR1 SGHAT and CDR2 FQNNGV. The V end lost 3 bases, the J end lost 5 bases, and 17 bases lay between the germline ends. The CDR3 nucleotides read TGTGCCAGCAGCTTTGTGCGGTCTTCAAAGCACAATGAGCAGTTCTTC. Protein sequence: CASSFVRSSKHNEQFF.